This TCR beta chain originates from a study of cytomegalovirus exposure and HLA in healthy donors. Broader study findings: Of the V segments, some could not be distinguished, including TRBV6-2 and TRBV6-3, and were excluded.

CDR1 and CDR2 from the germline V gene are SGHNT and YENEEA. The CDR3 extends over 13 amino acids. V was clipped by 5 bases and J by 5 bases; unmatched bases: 3. Details on this clone: Its matching antigen is unknown.

A multiplex PCR was run with 60 Vbeta primers and 13 Jbeta primers. Method: immunoSEQ multiplex PCR; TCRdb's copy keeps in-frame clones and lacks some. The table shows some 120,000 clones, with approximately 80% occurring only once. This sequence was found in a male donor in good health and CMV-seropositive. V is TRBV11-3 and J is TRBJ2-3; 8 nucleotides line up with TRBD2. Sequenced sample: PBMCs. CDR3 bases: TGTGCCAGCAGCCGACGGGGGGGAGATACGCAGTATTTT. This gives the protein CASSRRGGDTQYF. The whole variable domain, remainder taken from reference TRBV11-3 and TRBJ2-3, is EAGVVQSPRYKIIEKKQPVAFWCNPISGHNTLYWYLQNLGQGPELLIRYENEEAVDDSQLPKDRFSAERLKGVDSTLKIQPAELGDSAVYLCASSRRGGDTQYFGPGTRLTVL.